This T cell receptor beta chain came from a study of identical twins. General study results and limits: Zero-insertion analyses might be partly confounded by invariant T cells like MAIT and iNKT. In drawing conclusions, the study used cross-sectional statistical analysis and did not follow the same donors.

This clonotype came up a few times. Its antigen is not identified. V was shortened by 4 bases and J by 1 base, with 11 bases between the two germline ends. The CDR3 sequence is 14 residues long. The germline V gene encodes CDR1 WNHNN and CDR2 SYGVQD (reference sequence). Carrying unique molecular identifiers, the cDNA also gained a universal primer site through template switching. One entry per CDR3 protein, called by TCRdb with MiXCR from the 5' RACE reads. Here the sample spans fewer than 250,000 distinct CDR3 sequences, around 10% being singletons. The source material was memory (CD45RO+) T cells sorted from blood. The chain joins TRBV10-1 to TRBJ2-7, with D possibly being TRBD2 (5 bases). This receptor was identified in a young woman in good health. CDR3 sequence (DNA): TGCGCCAGCAGTGCAACCGGGGTTTCCTACGAGCAGTACTTC. Translating it yields CASSATGVSYEQYF.